The 15 T cell receptor beta chains below all came from one sample that was sequenced in a study of T cell responses to AZD1222 COVID-19 vaccine. TCRdb's table, derived via immunoSEQ multiplex PCR, lists solely in-frame clones and lacks some. The sample records some 170,000 clones, roughly nine tenths being singletons. The sequencing here drew on peripheral blood, taken 28 days after the second AZD1222 dose. The source is an adult who received the AZD1222 COVID-19 vaccine.

V and J are TRBV4-2 and TRBJ1-1; D might be TRBD1 (6 bases). CDR1 and CDR2 (germline): LGHNA, YNFKEQ. CDR3 size: 15 residues. Trimming took 0 bases from V and 4 from J, leaving 12 bases between them. The CDR3 nucleotides read TGTGCCAGCAGCCAAGACGGGGGCCGGAGCACTGAAGCTTTCTTT. Protein product: CASSQDGGRSTEAFF.

The rearrangement uses TRBV18 and TRBJ1-2, with D possibly TRBD1 on 6 matching bases. CDR3 size: 14 residues. Trimming took 4 bases from V and 3 from J, leaving 12 bases between them. CDR1 KGHSH and CDR2 LQKENI come from the germline V gene. CDR3 sequence reads: CASSLEGGDYGYTF. The CDR3 DNA reads TGTGCCAGCTCACTCGAGGGGGGTGACTATGGCTACACCTTC.

The CDR3 DNA reads TGTGCAAGTCGCAAAGGACCGGGACAGGAAGATGGCTACACCTTC. Amino acids: CASRKGPGQEDGYTF. V usage is TRBV12-2 and J usage is TRBJ1-2; no DNA check was done on the table's D call, TRBD1. TRBV12-2 is a pseudogene. The CDR3 runs to 15 residues.

The chain uses TRBV5-6 and TRBJ2-1; 7 nucleotides align to TRBD1. J was trimmed by 1 base and V by 4 bases; bases with no gene match: 11. Germline assignment: CDR1 SGHDT and CDR2 YYEEEE. The CDR3 is made up of 17 amino acids. In DNA, the CDR3 is TGTGCCAGCAGCCTTGCGGACAGGCTGTTTTCCTACAATGAGCAGTTCTTC. Protein product: CASSLADRLFSYNEQFF.

The rearrangement uses TRBV6-5 and TRBJ2-7, with D perhaps matching TRBD1 or TRBD2 (5 bases each). This CDR3 contains 12 residues. The germline gives CDR1 MNHEY, CDR2 SVGAGI. Trimming removed 8 bases from V and 4 bases from J, with 12 bases in between. The CDR3 sequence: CASGGFRYEQYF. CDR3 bases: TGTGCCAGCGGGGGTTTTCGGTACGAGCAGTACTTC.

The rearrangement uses TRBV10-3 and TRBJ2-2; maybe TRBD1 (6 bases). This CDR3 is built from 15 residues. V was pared by 6 bases and J by 0 bases, with 11 bases between. Germline lookup yields CDR1 ENHRY and CDR2 SYGVKD. CDR3 in DNA: TGTGCCATCAGGTGGACAGATGCGAACACCGGGGAGCTGTTTTTT. Translated: CAIRWTDANTGELFF.

V usage is TRBV6-5 and J usage is TRBJ1-2, with 8 bases that match TRBD1. The V and J ends lost 6 bases and 14 bases, in that order; junction bases with no gene match: 17. Germline V CDR1 and CDR2: MNHEY, SVGAGI. The CDR3 runs 14 residues. This CDR3 is CASRNPPGQEVSTF. The CDR3 nucleotides are TGTGCCAGCAGAAATCCACCGGGACAGGAGGTCTCGACCTTC.

The rearrangement joins TRBV29-1 to TRBJ1-1; 8 bases line up with TRBD1. Germline lookup yields CDR1 SQVTM and CDR2 ANQGSEA. The CDR3 loop spans 13 amino acids. V trimming: 6 bases; J trimming: 0 bases; junction bases outside the gene matches: 3. Written as DNA, the CDR3 is TGCAGCGTCTTCAGGGGGCTGAACACTGAAGCTTTCTTT. This sequence encodes CSVFRGLNTEAFF.

The CDR3 DNA reads TGTGCCAGCAGCGTCTCTAGCGGGGCGCGGTACGAGCAGTACTTC. Amino acid sequence: CASSVSSGARYEQYF. The rearrangement uses TRBV9 and TRBJ2-7; 9 bases align to TRBD2. V lost 2 bases to trimming and J lost 4 bases; unmatched junction nucleotides: 7. The CDR3 is made up of 15 amino acids. Germline assignment: CDR1 SGDLS and CDR2 YYNGEE. Full variable domain (missing parts from reference TRBV9 and TRBJ2-7): DSGVTQTPKHLITATGQRVTLRCSPRSGDLSVYWYQQSLDQGLQFLIQYYNGEERAKGNILERFSAQQFPDLHSELNLSSLELGDSALYFCASSVSSGARYEQYFGPGTRLTVT.

The chain links TRBV29-1 to TRBJ2-7; a weak D match, TRBD1 (5 bases). This CDR3 spans 12 amino acids. Germline CDR1 and CDR2: SQVTM and ANQGSEA. The V end was cut by 5 bases, the J end by 5 bases, with 13 bases between. CDR3 sequence reads: CSVSTGYNEQYF. CDR3 DNA: TGCAGCGTTTCTACAGGTTACAACGAGCAGTACTTC.

V and J are TRBV24-1 and TRBJ2-1, with D maybe TRBD1 (6 bases). CDR1 and CDR2 from the germline V gene are KGHDR and SFDVKD. This CDR3 is 13 amino acids long. The germline V and J ends were trimmed by 3 bases and 6 bases, with 8 bases remaining between them. Written as DNA, the CDR3 is TGTGCCACCAGTGATCCAGGGGCCAATGAGCAGTTCTTC. Translated, it gives CATSDPGANEQFF.

This clone has just one count. The chain recombines TRBV6-5 with TRBJ2-7; TRBD1 aligns across 9 bases. The CDR3 length is 14 residues. V was pared by 6 bases and J by 4 bases, with 7 bases of the junction left unmatched. Germline V gene data show CDR1 as MNHEY and CDR2 as SVGAGI. CDR3 sequence reads: CASSRTGGTYEQYF. CDR3 bases: TGTGCCAGCAGCCGAACAGGGGGCACGTACGAGCAGTACTTC.

This sequence joins TRBV7-9 and TRBJ1-2, with D perhaps matching TRBD1 (5 bases). The CDR3 spans 13 residues. Germline lookup yields CDR1 SEHNR and CDR2 FQNEAQ (reference sequence). The V gene lost 0 bases and the J gene lost 5 bases, with 7 bases spanning the gap. The CDR3 loop reads CASSLAQDYGYTF. For the CDR3, the DNA is TGTGCCAGCAGCTTAGCACAGGATTATGGCTACACCTTC.

The chain has TRBV19 and TRBJ1-1; D possibly corresponds to TRBD1 (5 bases). CDR3 length equals 14 residues. Looked up from germline, CDR1 is LNHDA and CDR2 is SQIVND (reference sequence). Trimming took off 8 bases at V and 0 bases at J, with 13 bases between the two ends. CDR3 sequence: CASRSGLLNTEAFF. Here the CDR3 DNA reads TGTGCCAGTCGGTCGGGACTTTTGAACACTGAAGCTTTCTTT.

V is TRBV6-5 and J is TRBJ1-6, with TRBD1 matching 8 bases. Trimming took 2 bases from V and 6 from J; bases not matched to a gene: 6. Germline V gene sequence: CDR1 MNHEY, CDR2 SVGAGI. The CDR3 has 16 residues. CDR3 nucleotide sequence: TGTGCCAGCAGTTACATCCCGACAGGGGTTAATTCACCCCTCCACTTT. It translates to CASSYIPTGVNSPLHF.